Presented here are 32 T cell receptor beta chains from one specimen sequenced in a study of persistence of HIV-infected CD4 T cells. The libraries were made with immunoSEQ version 4 in survey mode. Repertoires were generated with immunoSEQ multiplex PCR, while TCRdb's copy carries only in-frame clones and drops some. Of some 45,000 clones in the sample, about 87% were seen once. Cells were stimulated nonspecifically with anti-CD3/anti-CD28 magnetic beads. CD4+ T cells upregulating both CD40 ligand and CD69 were sorted as responding cells. No antigen has been identified for these receptors. The sample in question was CD4+ T cells sorted from PBMCs after 18-hour stimulation, obtained from a patient who received antiretroviral therapy. The source is an adult woman with HIV who was CMV-seropositive.

Worth noting for this clone: A read error may produce the germline difference seen at one junction end. This CDR3 is also generated by other DNA sequences in the sample. The genes are TRBV5-1 and TRBJ1-2, with no clear D. Germline V gives CDR1 SGHRS, CDR2 YFSETQ. The CDR3 has 14 residues. CDR3 residues: CASSLPDTNYGYTF. The CDR3 coding sequence is TGCGCCAGTAGCTTGCCCGACACAAACTATGGCTACACCTTC.

The chain employs TRBV7-6 and TRBJ2-2; the D gene is possibly TRBD1 (5 bases). Germline loops: CDR1 SGHVS, CDR2 FNYEAQ. The CDR3 sequence is 15 residues long. The V end lost 4 bases, the J end lost 1 base, and 10 bases lay between the germline ends. The CDR3 sequence: CASSSQTVNTGELFF. The CDR3 DNA sequence: TGTGCCAGCAGCTCGCAGACAGTGAACACCGGGGAGCTGTTTTTT.

V and J are TRBV4-2 and TRBJ1-5; possibly TRBD1 for D (5 bases). The CDR3 totals 15 residues. The germline CDR1 and CDR2 sequences are LGHNA and YNFKEQ. Trimming cost V 0 bases and J 4 bases, with 10 bases left between them. The CDR3 nucleotides read TGTGCCAGCAGCCAAGAGGGACGGTTAAATCAGCCCCAGCATTTT. As protein: CASSQEGRLNQPQHF.

The chain is built from TRBV5-5 and TRBJ2-2; tentative D call: TRBD2 (5 bases). This CDR3 has 16 amino acids. V dropped 0 bases and J dropped 3 bases, with 12 bases sitting between them. The germline gives CDR1 SGHKS, CDR2 YYEKEE (reference sequence). The CDR3 nucleotides read TGTGCCAGCAGCTTGGGAGGGTTGGGTTACACCGGGGAGCTGTTTTTT. Its protein is CASSLGGLGYTGELFF. Together with reference TRBV5-5 and TRBJ2-2, the CDR3 gives the full variable domain: DAGVTQSPTHLIKTRGQQVTLRCSPISGHKSVSWYQQVLGQGPQFIFQYYEKEERGRGNFPDRFSARQFPNYSSELNVNALLLGDSALYLCASSLGGLGYTGELFFGEGSRLTVL.

The chain has TRBV9 and TRBJ2-2; 10 nucleotides line up with TRBD2. CDR3 length equals 15 residues. V lost 4 bases, J lost 7 bases, and 7 bases stayed unmatched. CDR1 and CDR2 (germline): SGDLS, YYNGEE. CDR3 in DNA: TGTGCCAGCAGCATTAGCGGGGGGTATGGCGGGGAGCTGTTTTTT. As protein: CASSISGGYGGELFF. The variable domain in full, with the rest retrieved from reference TRBV9 and TRBJ2-2, is DSGVTQTPKHLITATGQRVTLRCSPRSGDLSVYWYQQSLDQGLQFLIQYYNGEERAKGNILERFSAQQFPDLHSELNLSSLELGDSALYFCASSISGGYGGELFFGEGSRLTVL.

The V call is TRBV30, the J call TRBJ1-4; possible D gene TRBD1, 6 bases. Germline CDR1 reads GTSNPN; CDR2 reads SVGIG (reference sequence). This CDR3 has 15 amino acids. Trimming left V 0 bases short and J 4 bases short, with 12 bases between. The CDR3 spells CAWSVGAGVNEKLFF. The CDR3 DNA reads TGTGCCTGGAGTGTAGGGGCAGGGGTTAATGAAAAACTGTTTTTT.

The V call is TRBV27, the J call TRBJ1-5; no reliable D call. Germline lookup yields CDR1 MNHEY and CDR2 SMNVEV (reference sequence). The CDR3 contains 15 residues. V lost 3 bases, J lost 4 bases, and 13 bases lay in between. CDR3: CASSFEGASNQPQHF. In DNA form, the CDR3 reads TGTGCCAGCAGTTTCGAGGGAGCATCTAATCAGCCCCAGCATTTT.

The genes are TRBV5-4 and TRBJ1-1, with a weak D call TRBD1 (5 bases). The length of the CDR3 is 15 residues. The V gene lost 4 bases and the J gene lost 0 bases, with 13 bases spanning the gap. Germline-derived CDR1 and CDR2 are SGHNT and YYREEE (reference sequence). DNA for the CDR3: TGTGCCAGCAGCGCCCCCGGGGCTATGAACACTGAAGCTTTCTTT. Amino acids: CASSAPGAMNTEAFF.

The chain carries TRBV7-9 and TRBJ1-1; D is unclear. CDR3 size: 15 residues. The V end was cut by 2 bases, the J end by 2 bases, with 12 bases between. The germline CDR1 and CDR2 sequences are SEHNR and FQNEAQ (reference sequence). The DNA for the CDR3 is TGTGCCAGCAGCTTAAGCGCAGTTGTTAACACTGAAGCTTTCTTT. Its protein product is CASSLSAVVNTEAFF.

This chain connects TRBV6-2 or TRBV6-3 to TRBJ1-1; D is unresolved. V was trimmed by 2 bases and J by 0 bases, leaving 13 bases between them. The CDR3 loop spans 16 amino acids. Germline V CDR1 and CDR2: MNHEY, SVGEGT. The CDR3 sequence is CASSYAQEKMNTEAFF. As DNA, the CDR3 is TGTGCCAGCAGTTACGCGCAGGAGAAAATGAACACTGAAGCTTTCTTT.

The V call is TRBV5-5, the J call TRBJ2-3; possible D gene TRBD2, 6 bases. The CDR3 extends over 15 amino acids. V lost 4 bases, J lost 3 bases, and 15 bases lay in between. Germline V gene sequence: CDR1 SGHKS, CDR2 YYEKEE (reference sequence). Here the CDR3 reads CASSKTSSTTDTQYF. CDR3 nucleotides: TGTGCCAGCAGCAAGACTAGTTCTACGACAGATACGCAGTATTTT.

The V call is TRBV5-1, the J call TRBJ1-2, with 7 bases aligning to TRBD1. Germline trimming cut 0 bases from V and 0 bases from J; bases unmatched to any gene: 8. The germline CDR1 and CDR2 sequences are SGHRS and YFSETQ. CDR3 length: 17 amino acids. The CDR3 is CASSLAGTVSTNYGYTF. In DNA form, the CDR3 reads TGCGCCAGCAGCTTGGCCGGGACAGTTAGCACTAACTATGGCTACACCTTC.

The CDR3 sequence is CASSAGTSGGLTDTQYF. The CDR3 DNA follows: TGTGCCAGCAGCGCAGGGACTAGCGGGGGGCTCACAGATACGCAGTATTTT. The chain couples TRBV9 to TRBJ2-3, with 15 bases that match TRBD2. Per the germline V gene, CDR1 is SGDLS and CDR2 is YYNGEE. After removal of 3 bases from V and 2 bases from J, the junction contained 4 bases not matched to a gene. CDR3 length: 17 amino acids.

The chain is built from TRBV5-6 and TRBJ1-2; D uncertain. The germline CDR1 and CDR2 sequences are SGHDT and YYEEEE. Trimming took 0 bases from V and 0 from J, leaving 6 bases between them. The CDR3 runs to 14 residues. The CDR3 DNA reads as TGTGCCAGCAGCTTGGACGGATCTAACTATGGCTACACCTTC. It codes for CASSLDGSNYGYTF.

This sequence joins TRBV12-3 or TRBV12-4 and TRBJ1-4; no clear D gene. CDR3 length: 12 residues. The V and J ends lost 7 bases and 1 base respectively, with 4 bases between them. The CDR3: CASMRTNEKLFF. CDR3 sequence (DNA): TGTGCCAGCATGCGAACTAATGAAAAACTGTTTTTT.

This chain connects TRBV23-1 to TRBJ2-7; 10 bases line up with TRBD1. TRBV23-1 is known as an ORF, though its function is uncertain. V shed 0 bases and J 6 bases; nucleotides not matched to a gene: 8. The CDR3 contains 16 residues. The CDR3 spells CASSQSGGQGCSEQYF. CDR3 DNA sequence: TGCGCCAGCAGTCAATCTGGGGGACAGGGGTGTTCCGAGCAGTACTTC.

This rearrangement joins TRBV30 to TRBJ2-1; D remains unclear. The CDR3 is made up of 13 amino acids. Germline-derived CDR1 and CDR2 are GTSNPN and SVGIG (reference sequence). V was cut by 1 base and J by 12 bases, with 16 bases left in between. The CDR3 reads CAWSDTRVVAQFF. In DNA form, the CDR3 reads TGTGCCTGGAGTGATACCCGAGTCGTAGCGCAGTTCTTC.

The CDR3 DNA sequence: TGTGCCAGCAGCCATTCTGGACAGGGATTATTCAATGAGCAGTTCTTC. The encoded protein is CASSHSGQGLFNEQFF. V is TRBV3-1 (or the pseudogene TRBV3-2) and J is TRBJ2-1, with 8 positions matching TRBD1. The germline V gene encodes CDR1 LGHDT and CDR2 YNNKEL (reference sequence). The CDR3 contains 16 residues. V lost 3 bases and J lost 6; bases outside the gene matches: 10.

The rearrangement uses TRBV19 and TRBJ1-1, with D possibly being TRBD1 (5 bases). V gave up 6 bases and J gave up 1 base, with 12 bases separating them. CDR1 LNHDA and CDR2 SQIVND come from the germline V gene (reference sequence). The CDR3 is 14 residues long. The CDR3 DNA reads as TGTGCCAGTAGAGAGGGACGGCAGAACACTGAAGCTTTCTTT. Translating it yields CASREGRQNTEAFF.

The J gene is TRBJ2-1, the V gene TRBV4-2; D ambiguous. V was shortened by 0 bases and J by 0 bases, with 9 bases between the two germline ends. The CDR3 totals 16 residues. Germline values: CDR1 LGHNA, CDR2 YNFKEQ. The CDR3 protein is CASSQESDSSYNEQFF. DNA for the CDR3: TGTGCCAGCAGCCAAGAGAGCGACTCCTCCTACAATGAGCAGTTCTTC.

The genes are TRBV5-1 and TRBJ2-2, with 8 bases matching TRBD2. V shed 1 base and J 6 bases; nucleotides not matched to a gene: 2. Germline CDR1 and CDR2: SGHRS and YFSETQ. The CDR3 sequence is 14 residues long. CDR3 residues: CASSLTRGAGELFF. The CDR3 DNA follows: TGCGCCAGCAGCTTGACGCGGGGGGCCGGGGAGCTGTTTTTT.

This sequence joins TRBV5-6 and TRBJ2-2; TRBD2 agrees at 14 bases. The CDR3 is 17 amino acids. V dropped 4 bases and J dropped 3; count of bases not matched to a gene: 5. Germline CDR1 SGHDT, CDR2 YYEEEE. The chain's CDR3 is CASSVGLAGVYTGELFF. The CDR3, as DNA: TGTGCCAGCAGCGTGGGACTAGCGGGGGTCTACACCGGGGAGCTGTTTTTT.

The chain couples TRBV5-4 to TRBJ2-1; 10 bases fit TRBD2. The CDR3 spans 15 residues. Germline CDR1 and CDR2: SGHNT and YYREEE (reference sequence). Losses at the gene ends were 3 bases for V and 5 bases for J; bases not matched to a gene: 5. The CDR3 spells CASSSPGLADNEQFF. DNA of the CDR3: TGTGCCAGCAGCTCCCCAGGACTAGCGGACAATGAGCAGTTCTTC.

The rearrangement links TRBV12-3 or TRBV12-4 to TRBJ1-5; the match to TRBD1 covers 7 bases. V lost 5 bases, J lost 9 bases, and 7 bases stayed unmatched. CDR3 length: 13 residues. The CDR3 nucleotides read TGTGCCAGCAGTCTAACAGGGGAGAGGCCCCAGCATTTT. This translates into CASSLTGERPQHF.

The chain uses TRBV28 and TRBJ2-5, with a tentative D call TRBD1 (7 bases). The CDR3 extends over 17 amino acids. Germline V gives CDR1 MDHEN, CDR2 SYDVKM. V gave up 6 bases and J gave up 4 bases, with 24 bases separating them. The CDR3 protein is CASSDPPAGGGRETQYF. CDR3 sequence (DNA): TGTGCCAGCAGCGACCCCCCGGCAGGGGGAGGCCGAGAGACCCAGTACTTC. The variable domain in full, completed from reference TRBV28 and TRBJ2-5, reads DVKVTQSSRYLVKRTGEKVFLECVQDMDHENMFWYRQDPGLGLRLIYFSYDVKMKEKGDIPEGYSVSREKKERFSLILESASTNQTSMYLCASSDPPAGGGRETQYFGPGTRLLVL.

This clone was seen only a few times. The DNA for the CDR3 is TGTGCCAGCAGCCAAGATATCGGGCAGCTCTATGGCTACACCTTC. Translated, it gives CASSQDIGQLYGYTF. The rearrangement links TRBV3-1 (or the pseudogene TRBV3-2) to TRBJ1-2; D gene unclear. The CDR3 sequence is 15 residues long. V lost 0 bases to trimming and J lost 4 bases, with 12 bases between them. Looked up from germline, CDR1 is LGHDT and CDR2 is YNNKEL (reference sequence).

The rearrangement uses TRBV11-3 and TRBJ2-5, with D uncertain. There are 15 residues in the CDR3. Germline V gene sequence: CDR1 SGHNT, CDR2 YENEEA. Trimming shortened V by 2 bases and J by 5 bases, and 15 bases separated the two germline ends. CDR3 coding DNA: TGTGCCAGCAGCTTACACAGCACCGGCCGGGAGACCCAGTACTTC. Amino acid sequence: CASSLHSTGRETQYF.

This rearrangement joins TRBV19 to TRBJ2-1, with D perhaps being TRBD1 or TRBD2 (5 bases each). The CDR3 spans 15 residues. Germline lookup yields CDR1 LNHDA and CDR2 SQIVND (reference sequence). Trimming stripped 8 bases from V and 3 bases from J, with 17 bases between. The CDR3 DNA reads TGTGCCAGTGGCACTACACCAGGGAGCTACAATGAGCAGTTCTTC. Translating it yields CASGTTPGSYNEQFF.

This chain joins TRBV6-5 and TRBJ1-1; D call uncertain. The CDR3 consists of 14 residues. V lost 6 bases, J lost 1 base, and 12 bases lay in between. The germline gives CDR1 MNHEY, CDR2 SVGAGI. CDR3 amino acids: CASRLLGGNTEAFF. The CDR3 bases are TGTGCCAGCAGACTATTAGGTGGGAACACTGAAGCTTTCTTT.

CDR3 sequence: CASSPPGQIYSPLHF. The CDR3 DNA is TGTGCCAGCAGCCCACCTGGACAGATCTACTCACCCCTCCACTTT. The V and J genes are TRBV7-8 and TRBJ1-6, with D possibly TRBD1 on 6 matching bases. CDR3 length: 15 amino acids. Trimming pared 5 bases from V and 10 bases from J, leaving 18 bases between. Germline CDR1 is SGHVS and CDR2 is FQNEAQ.

The V gene is TRBV5-5, the J gene TRBJ2-5; possible D gene TRBD2, 6 bases. Germline CDR1 and CDR2: SGHKS and YYEKEE (reference sequence). This CDR3 is built from 15 residues. V lost 0 bases, J lost 5 bases, and 14 bases lay in between. The CDR3 loop reads CASSLVGGGWETQYF. In nucleotides, the CDR3 is TGTGCCAGCAGCTTGGTCGGGGGAGGATGGGAGACCCAGTACTTC.

V gene TRBV3-1 (or the pseudogene TRBV3-2) combines with J gene TRBJ2-7; D is perhaps TRBD2 (7 bases). The ends were cut back, 2 bases at V and 3 bases at J, with 14 bases in the middle. Germline lookup yields CDR1 LGHDT and CDR2 YNNKEL (reference sequence). The CDR3 runs 15 residues. CDR3 nucleotides: TGTGCCAGCAGCCAAAATCCCGGGGGGCACTACGAGCAGTACTTC. Amino acid sequence: CASSQNPGGHYEQYF.